Listed below are T cell receptor beta chains from one sample, sequenced in a study of shared clonotypes between healthy human individuals. TCRdb's table, derived via immunoSEQ multiplex PCR, lists solely in-frame clones and lacks some. The table includes under 2.5 million clones, 80% to 95% detected once. Sample: naive CD4+ T cells from PBMCs. These receptor sequences come from a young man in good health. Some clones in this sample may be carry-over from other donors' samples. Each CDR3 is given with its conserved first and last residue. D genes are given only for firm matches. Only some rows state a clone size, as once, few, many or a class for expanded clones.

V gene: TRBV28
J gene: TRBJ2-5
clone size: .
CDR3 length: 12
D gene: .
CDR3 protein: CATYSRGETQYF
CDR3 DNA: TGTGCCACCTATAGCAGGGGAGAGACCCAGTACTTC

V gene: TRBV5-5
J gene: TRBJ2-7
clone size: .
CDR3 length: 15
D gene: .
CDR3 protein: CASSLVRVRSYEQYF
CDR3 DNA: TGTGCCAGCAGCTTGGTTAGAGTTCGCTCCTACGAGCAGTACTTC

V gene: TRBV7-2
J gene: TRBJ2-6
clone size: .
CDR3 length: 16
D gene: .
CDR3 protein: CASSGSPSSGANVLTF
CDR3 DNA: TGTGCCAGCAGCGGGAGCCCCAGCTCTGGGGCCAACGTCCTGACTTTC

V gene: TRBV9
J gene: TRBJ1-3
clone size: few
CDR3 length: 13
D gene: .
CDR3 protein: CASNEGSGNTIYF
CDR3 DNA: TGTGCCAGCAATGAGGGATCTGGAAACACCATATATTTT

V gene: TRBV5-1
J gene: TRBJ2-2
clone size: .
CDR3 length: 15
D gene: .
CDR3 protein: CASSPGDSSTGELFF
CDR3 DNA: TGCGCCAGCAGCCCGGGGGACAGCTCCACCGGGGAGCTGTTTTTT

V gene: TRBV19
J gene: TRBJ2-2
clone size: .
CDR3 length: 15
D gene: TRBD2
CDR3 protein: CASSIREGLTGELFF
CDR3 DNA: TGTGCCAGTAGTATCCGGGAGGGCCTTACCGGGGAGCTGTTTTTT

V gene: TRBV5-1
J gene: TRBJ1-4
clone size: .
CDR3 length: 14
D gene: .
CDR3 protein: CASSFSVGNEKLFF
CDR3 DNA: TGCGCCAGCAGCTTCAGTGTGGGAAATGAAAAACTGTTTTTT

V gene: TRBV2
J gene: TRBJ2-3
clone size: once
CDR3 length: 18
D gene: TRBD1
CDR3 protein: CASRRGTGTVGGTDTQYF
CDR3 DNA: TGTGCCAGCCGGAGGGGGACAGGGACCGTTGGCGGCACAGATACGCAGTATTTT

V gene: TRBV27
J gene: TRBJ2-3
clone size: .
CDR3 length: 14
D gene: TRBD2
CDR3 protein: CASRWTSSVDTQYF
CDR3 DNA: TGTGCCAGCAGGTGGACTAGCTCGGTAGATACGCAGTATTTT

V gene: TRBV5-1
J gene: TRBJ2-3
clone size: .
CDR3 length: 14
D gene: .
CDR3 protein: CASSLVGSTDTQYF
CDR3 DNA: TGCGCCAGCAGCTTGGTGGGCAGCACAGATACGCAGTATTTT

V gene: TRBV2
J gene: TRBJ2-6
clone size: .
CDR3 length: 21
D gene: .
CDR3 protein: CASRAVRGKGRSISGANVLTF
CDR3 DNA: TGTGCCAGCAGGGCCGTGAGGGGTAAGGGGCGGTCGATTTCCGGGGCCAACGTCCTGACTTTC

V gene: TRBV25-1
J gene: TRBJ1-2
clone size: .
CDR3 length: 11
D gene: TRBD1
CDR3 protein: CASADRALPTF
CDR3 DNA: TGTGCCAGTGCTGACAGGGCCCTTCCAACCTTC

V gene: TRBV7-9
J gene: TRBJ1-1
clone size: .
CDR3 length: 16
D gene: TRBD1
CDR3 protein: CASSFPRDRVNTEAFF
CDR3 DNA: TGTGCCAGCAGCTTCCCCCGGGACAGAGTGAACACTGAAGCTTTCTTT

V gene: TRBV7-6
J gene: TRBJ1-4
clone size: .
CDR3 length: 14
D gene: .
CDR3 protein: CASSLTTGNEKLFF
CDR3 DNA: TGTGCCAGCAGCTTAACGACGGGGAATGAAAAACTGTTTTTT

V gene: TRBV6-1
J gene: TRBJ1-1
clone size: .
CDR3 length: 12
D gene: .
CDR3 protein: CASMGAYTEAFF
CDR3 DNA: TGTGCCAGCATGGGGGCTTACACTGAAGCTTTCTTT

V gene: TRBV18
J gene: TRBJ2-6
clone size: .
CDR3 length: 18
D gene: .
CDR3 protein: CASSPPLSDTSGANVLTF
CDR3 DNA: TGTGCCAGCTCACCACCCTTGAGTGACACCTCTGGGGCCAACGTCCTGACTTTC

V gene: TRBV27
J gene: TRBJ1-2
clone size: few
CDR3 length: 14
D gene: TRBD1
CDR3 protein: CASSARTGSYGYTF
CDR3 DNA: TGTGCCAGCAGTGCCCGGACAGGGAGCTATGGCTACACCTTC

V gene: TRBV9
J gene: TRBJ1-3
clone size: .
CDR3 length: 15
D gene: .
CDR3 protein: CASSVEEGHGNTIYF
CDR3 DNA: TGTGCCAGCAGCGTAGAGGAGGGTCACGGAAACACCATATATTTT

V gene: TRBV29-1
J gene: TRBJ1-1
clone size: .
CDR3 length: 13
D gene: .
CDR3 protein: CSVARILDTEAFF
CDR3 DNA: TGCAGCGTTGCTAGGATATTGGACACTGAAGCTTTCTTT

V gene: TRBV4-2
J gene: TRBJ2-2
clone size: .
CDR3 length: 11
D gene: .
CDR3 protein: CATLNTGELFF
CDR3 DNA: TGTGCCACCCTGAACACCGGGGAGCTGTTTTTT

V gene: TRBV27
J gene: TRBJ2-1
clone size: .
CDR3 length: 16
D gene: TRBD2
CDR3 protein: CASSLLGLAGMNEQFF
CDR3 DNA: TGTGCCAGCAGTTTGTTGGGACTAGCGGGAATGAATGAGCAGTTCTTC

V gene: TRBV28
J gene: TRBJ2-7
clone size: .
CDR3 length: 15
D gene: TRBD2
CDR3 protein: CASSLPGGSSDEQYF
CDR3 DNA: TGTGCCAGCAGTTTACCGGGCGGGAGTAGCGACGAGCAGTACTTC

V gene: TRBV6-1
J gene: TRBJ1-5
clone size: .
CDR3 length: 15
D gene: .
CDR3 protein: CASSLLLTSNQPQHF
CDR3 DNA: TGTGCCAGCAGTCTACTCCTGACCTCCAATCAGCCCCAGCATTTT

V gene: TRBV27
J gene: TRBJ1-5
clone size: .
CDR3 length: 15
D gene: .
CDR3 protein: CASSRIRGNNQPQHF
CDR3 DNA: TGTGCCAGCAGTAGGATCCGGGGTAACAATCAGCCCCAGCATTTT

V gene: TRBV7-8
J gene: TRBJ2-5
clone size: .
CDR3 length: 16
D gene: TRBD2
CDR3 protein: CASSGRLAGGAETQYF
CDR3 DNA: TGTGCCAGCAGCGGGCGACTAGCGGGGGGGGCAGAGACCCAGTACTTC

V gene: TRBV4-1
J gene: TRBJ1-4
clone size: .
CDR3 length: 18
D gene: .
CDR3 protein: CASTPLPAPPLLNEKLFF
CDR3 DNA: TGCGCCAGCACCCCTCTTCCAGCCCCACCCTTGCTTAATGAAAAACTGTTTTTT

V gene: TRBV19
J gene: TRBJ1-2
clone size: .
CDR3 length: 16
D gene: TRBD1
CDR3 protein: CASSLAGTGVTSGYTF
CDR3 DNA: TGTGCCAGTAGTCTTGCCGGGACAGGGGTTACATCGGGCTACACCTTC

V gene: TRBV28
J gene: TRBJ2-3
clone size: .
CDR3 length: 14
D gene: .
CDR3 protein: CASSSRQYTDTQYF
CDR3 DNA: TGTGCCAGCAGTTCGCGTCAGTACACAGATACGCAGTATTTT

V gene: TRBV15
J gene: TRBJ2-7
clone size: .
CDR3 length: 17
D gene: .
CDR3 protein: CATSRAKTGTHNYEQYF
CDR3 DNA: TGTGCCACCAGCAGAGCCAAAACCGGGACACACAACTACGAGCAGTACTTC

V gene: TRBV6-6
J gene: TRBJ1-1
clone size: .
CDR3 length: 12
D gene: .
CDR3 protein: CASRTRGTEAFF
CDR3 DNA: TGTGCCAGCAGAACAAGGGGCACTGAAGCTTTCTTT

V gene: TRBV7-2
J gene: TRBJ2-7
clone size: .
CDR3 length: 14
D gene: .
CDR3 protein: CASSPPLTSSEQYF
CDR3 DNA: TGTGCCAGCAGCCCCCCCCTTACTAGCTCCGAGCAGTACTTC

V gene: TRBV7-2
J gene: TRBJ2-7
clone size: .
CDR3 length: 15
D gene: .
CDR3 protein: CASSGPGTLRNEQYF
CDR3 DNA: TGTGCCAGCAGCGGGCCGGGAACATTGAGGAACGAGCAGTACTTC

V gene: TRBV2
J gene: TRBJ2-2
clone size: once
CDR3 length: 15
D gene: TRBD2
CDR3 protein: CASSDRLADTGELFF
CDR3 DNA: TGTGCCAGCAGTGACAGGCTAGCGGACACCGGGGAGCTGTTTTTT

V gene: TRBV6-1
J gene: TRBJ1-2
clone size: .
CDR3 length: 15
D gene: .
CDR3 protein: CASSEAWGAVYGYTF
CDR3 DNA: TGTGCCAGCAGTGAAGCGTGGGGGGCGGTCTATGGCTACACCTTC

V gene: TRBV2
J gene: TRBJ1-6
clone size: .
CDR3 length: 14
D gene: TRBD1
CDR3 protein: CASSKDRGNSPLHF
CDR3 DNA: TGTGCCAGCAGTAAGGACAGGGGTAATTCACCCCTCCACTTT

V gene: TRBV30
J gene: TRBJ2-7
clone size: .
CDR3 length: 18
D gene: TRBD1
CDR3 protein: CAWSKRTGGAIVTYEQYF
CDR3 DNA: TGTGCCTGGAGTAAGAGGACAGGGGGCGCGATTGTGACCTACGAGCAGTACTTC

V gene: TRBV2
J gene: TRBJ1-2
clone size: .
CDR3 length: 12
D gene: .
CDR3 protein: CASSGADYGYTF
CDR3 DNA: TGTGCCAGCAGTGGGGCGGACTATGGCTACACCTTC

V gene: TRBV10-3
J gene: TRBJ1-1
clone size: .
CDR3 length: 14
D gene: .
CDR3 protein: CAISESGRNTEAFF
CDR3 DNA: TGTGCCATCAGTGAGTCTGGCAGGAACACTGAAGCTTTCTTT

V gene: TRBV6-5
J gene: TRBJ1-3
clone size: once
CDR3 length: 13
D gene: .
CDR3 protein: CASSFAPRNTIYF
CDR3 DNA: TGTGCCAGCAGTTTCGCCCCCCGAAACACCATATATTTT

V gene: TRBV7-2
J gene: TRBJ1-1
clone size: .
CDR3 length: 13
D gene: .
CDR3 protein: CASSLELGGLAFF
CDR3 DNA: TGTGCCAGCAGCTTAGAGTTAGGGGGTTTAGCTTTCTTT